This TCR beta chain is from a study of cytomegalovirus exposure and HLA in healthy donors. Study-wide context: As an earlier analysis found, around 200 million T cells yielded around 110 million unique TCR beta sequences. General observations from the study: An analysis was carried out later, and it reportedly showed fewer N-insertions in an Asian-associated ancestry cluster than the approximately 680-donor mean.

The PCR had 60 Vbeta and 13 Jbeta primers. Generated by immunoSEQ multiplex PCR, the TCRdb table keeps only in-frame clones and is missing some. Its clone listing holds about 67,000 clones. Healthy donors of bone marrow made up the group. This CDR3 comprises 19 residues. Germline CDR1 reads GTSNPN; CDR2 reads SVGIG (reference sequence). Trimming took 2 bases from V and 0 from J, leaving 20 bases between them. Of note for this clone: Its cognate antigen is unknown.

The V and J genes are TRBV30 and TRBJ2-6, with a tentative D call TRBD1 (6 bases). The sequenced sample was PBMCs. The source of this sequence is a boy between 5 and 17 years old in good health and CMV-seronegative. CDR3 sequence: CAWSPRQGTFRSGANVLTF. As DNA, the CDR3 is TGTGCCTGGAGTCCAAGGCAAGGGACATTCCGCTCTGGGGCCAACGTCCTGACTTTC.